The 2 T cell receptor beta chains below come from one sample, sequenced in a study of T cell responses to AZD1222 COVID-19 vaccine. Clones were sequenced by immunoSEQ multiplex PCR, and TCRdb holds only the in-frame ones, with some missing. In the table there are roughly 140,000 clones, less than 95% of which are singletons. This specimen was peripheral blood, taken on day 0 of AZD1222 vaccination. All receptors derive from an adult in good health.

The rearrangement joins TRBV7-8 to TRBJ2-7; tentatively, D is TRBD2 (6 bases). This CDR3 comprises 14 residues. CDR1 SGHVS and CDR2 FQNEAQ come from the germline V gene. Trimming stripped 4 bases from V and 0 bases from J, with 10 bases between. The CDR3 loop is CASSSPGVSYEQYV. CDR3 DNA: TGTGCCAGCAGCTCACCGGGAGTCTCCTACGAGCAGTACGTC.

CDR3 residues: CASSSAGQREAGELFF. CDR3 bases: TGTGCCAGCAGCTCAGCCGGGCAGAGAGAGGCCGGGGAGCTGTTTTTT. This chain connects TRBV7-2 to TRBJ2-2; no reliable D call. The CDR3 is 16 residues long. V lost 4 bases and J lost 6, with 18 bases in between. CDR1 is SGHTA, CDR2 FQGNSA, per germline.